This T cell receptor beta chain was identified during a study of PD-1 blockade in classical Hodgkin lymphoma. Whole-study context: Nivolumab 3 mg/kg was given intravenously every 2 weeks. General observations from the study: Complete responders matched newly diagnosed patients in baseline diversity. It was CD4+ TCR diversity, not CD8+, that rose significantly by C4D1. Exclusion was applied to patients who started nivolumab under 1 year after ASCT.

The CDR3 runs 13 residues. Between the trimmed V and J ends, which lost 2 bases and 5 bases, there was a span of 10 bases. Germline V gene data show CDR1 as SGDLS and CDR2 as YYNGEE. The data were produced by immunoSEQ multiplex PCR, yet TCRdb's version contains in-frame clones alone and is incomplete. The sample lists about 18,000 clones; 65% to 90% were seen once. Relapses following autologous stem cell transplantation were seen in all patients, with brentuximab vedotin exposure varying. On this clone: What it binds is not known.

The chain carries TRBV9 and TRBJ2-5, with D possibly matching TRBD2 (7 bases). Sequencing used peripheral blood mononuclear cells (PBMCs), obtained at baseline. The TCR sequence derives from a human donor with classical Hodgkin lymphoma. The CDR3 bases are TGTGCCAGCAGCGTCGGGGGGCGGGAGACCCAGTACTTC. Amino acid sequence: CASSVGGRETQYF.